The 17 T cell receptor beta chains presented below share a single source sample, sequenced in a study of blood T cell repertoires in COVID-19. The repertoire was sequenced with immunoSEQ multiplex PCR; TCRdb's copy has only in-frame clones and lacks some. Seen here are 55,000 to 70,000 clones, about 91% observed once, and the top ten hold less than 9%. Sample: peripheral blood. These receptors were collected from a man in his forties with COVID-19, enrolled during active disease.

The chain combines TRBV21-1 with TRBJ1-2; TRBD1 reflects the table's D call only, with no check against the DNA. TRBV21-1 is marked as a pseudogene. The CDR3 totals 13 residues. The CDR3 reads CASSHRGIGGYTF. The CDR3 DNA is TGTGCCAGCAGCCACAGGGGAATTGGTGGCTACACCTTC.

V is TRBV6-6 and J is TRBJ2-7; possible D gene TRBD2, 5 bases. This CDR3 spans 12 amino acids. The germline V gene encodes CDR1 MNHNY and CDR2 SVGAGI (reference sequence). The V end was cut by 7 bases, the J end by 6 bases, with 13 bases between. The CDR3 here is CASNSEGSEQYF. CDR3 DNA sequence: TGTGCCAGCAACTCTGAGGGTTCCGAGCAGTACTTC.

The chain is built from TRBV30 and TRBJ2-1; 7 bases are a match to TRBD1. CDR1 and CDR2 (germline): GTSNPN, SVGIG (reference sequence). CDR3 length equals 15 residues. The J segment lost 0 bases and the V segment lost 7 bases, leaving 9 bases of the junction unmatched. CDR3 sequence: CASKRGLGSYNEQFF. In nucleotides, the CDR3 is TGTGCCTCAAAAAGGGGGCTGGGCTCCTACAATGAGCAGTTCTTC.

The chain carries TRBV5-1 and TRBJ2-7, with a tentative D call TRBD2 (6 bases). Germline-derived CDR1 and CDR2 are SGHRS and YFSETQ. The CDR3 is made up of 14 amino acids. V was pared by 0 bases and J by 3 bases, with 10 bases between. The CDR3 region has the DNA TGCGCCAGCAGCTTGGATAAGGGACTCTACGAGCAGTACTTC. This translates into CASSLDKGLYEQYF.

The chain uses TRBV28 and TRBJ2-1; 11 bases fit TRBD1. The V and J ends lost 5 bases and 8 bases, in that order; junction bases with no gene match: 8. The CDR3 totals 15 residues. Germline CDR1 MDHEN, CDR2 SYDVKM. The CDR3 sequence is CASSTRTGGGDEQFF. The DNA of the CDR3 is TGTGCCAGCAGTACAAGGACAGGGGGCGGGGATGAGCAGTTCTTC.

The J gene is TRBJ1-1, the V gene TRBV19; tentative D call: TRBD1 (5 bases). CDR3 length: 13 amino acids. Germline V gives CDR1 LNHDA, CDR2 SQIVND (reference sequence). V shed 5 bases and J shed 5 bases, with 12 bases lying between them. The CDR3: CASSGRVETEAFF. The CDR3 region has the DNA TGTGCCAGTAGTGGCAGGGTAGAGACTGAAGCTTTCTTT.

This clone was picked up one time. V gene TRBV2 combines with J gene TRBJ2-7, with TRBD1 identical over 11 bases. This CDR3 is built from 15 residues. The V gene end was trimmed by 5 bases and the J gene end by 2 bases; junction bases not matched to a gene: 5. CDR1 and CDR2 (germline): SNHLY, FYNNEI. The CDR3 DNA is TGTGCCAGCAGTCCAAAGGGACAGGGGGCCTACGAGCAGTACTTC. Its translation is CASSPKGQGAYEQYF.

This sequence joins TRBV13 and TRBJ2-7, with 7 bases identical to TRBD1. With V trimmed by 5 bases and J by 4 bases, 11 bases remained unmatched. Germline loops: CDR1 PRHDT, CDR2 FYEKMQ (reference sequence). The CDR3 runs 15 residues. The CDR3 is CASSVRQGAFYEQYF. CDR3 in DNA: TGTGCCAGCAGCGTCCGACAGGGCGCTTTTTACGAGCAGTACTTC. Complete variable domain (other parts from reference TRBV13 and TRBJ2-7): AAGVIQSPRHLIKEKRETATLKCYPIPRHDTVYWYQQGPGQDPQFLISFYEKMQSDKGSIPDRFSAQQFSDYHSELNMSSLELGDSALYFCASSVRQGAFYEQYFGPGTRLTVT.

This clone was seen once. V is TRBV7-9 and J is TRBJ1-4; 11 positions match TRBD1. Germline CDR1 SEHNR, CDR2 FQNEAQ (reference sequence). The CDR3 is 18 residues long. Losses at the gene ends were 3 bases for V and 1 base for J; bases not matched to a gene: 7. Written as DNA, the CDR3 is TGTGCCAGCAGCTTCGGTTGGACAGGGGGCAGAACTAATGAAAAACTGTTTTTT. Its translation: CASSFGWTGGRTNEKLFF.

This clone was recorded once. As DNA, the CDR3 is TGTGCCAGCAGGGGACAGGCCCTGAACACCGGGGAGCTGTTTTTT. It is translated as CASRGQALNTGELFF. The J gene is TRBJ2-2, the V gene TRBV27, with 8 bases that match TRBD1. After removal of 6 bases from V and 1 base from J, the junction contained 4 bases not matched to a gene. CDR1 and CDR2 from the germline V gene are MNHEY and SMNVEV (reference sequence). The CDR3 extends over 15 amino acids.

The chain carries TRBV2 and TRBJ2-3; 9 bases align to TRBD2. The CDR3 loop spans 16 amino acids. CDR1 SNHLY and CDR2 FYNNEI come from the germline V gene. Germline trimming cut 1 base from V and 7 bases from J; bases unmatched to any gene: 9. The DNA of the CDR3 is TGTGCCAGCAGTGAAGACGGCGGGGGGGCAATGAATACGCAGTATTTT. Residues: CASSEDGGGAMNTQYF.

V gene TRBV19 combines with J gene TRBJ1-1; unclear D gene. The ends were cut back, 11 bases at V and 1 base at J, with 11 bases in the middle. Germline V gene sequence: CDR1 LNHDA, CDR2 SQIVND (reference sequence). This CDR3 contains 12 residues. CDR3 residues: CAPTRANTEAFF. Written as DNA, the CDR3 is TGTGCCCCAACGAGGGCGAACACTGAAGCTTTCTTT.

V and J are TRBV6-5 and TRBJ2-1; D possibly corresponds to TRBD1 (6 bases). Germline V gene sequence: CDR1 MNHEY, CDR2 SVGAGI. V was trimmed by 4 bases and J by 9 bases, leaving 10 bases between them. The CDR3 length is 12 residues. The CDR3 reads CASSSVGGEQFF. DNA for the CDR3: TGTGCCAGCAGTTCCGTAGGGGGTGAGCAGTTCTTC.

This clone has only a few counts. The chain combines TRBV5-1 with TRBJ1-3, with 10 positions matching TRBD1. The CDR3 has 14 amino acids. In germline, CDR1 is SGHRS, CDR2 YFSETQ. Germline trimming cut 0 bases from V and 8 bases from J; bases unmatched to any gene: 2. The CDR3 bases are TGCGCCAGCAGCTTGGGACAGGGGGCCGACACCATATATTTT. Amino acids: CASSLGQGADTIYF. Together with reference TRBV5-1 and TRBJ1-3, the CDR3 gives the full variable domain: KAGVTQTPRYLIKTRGQQVTLSCSPISGHRSVSWYQQTPGQGLQFLFEYFSETQRNKGNFPGRFSGRQFSNSRSEMNVSTLELGDSALYLCASSLGQGADTIYFGEGSWLTVV.

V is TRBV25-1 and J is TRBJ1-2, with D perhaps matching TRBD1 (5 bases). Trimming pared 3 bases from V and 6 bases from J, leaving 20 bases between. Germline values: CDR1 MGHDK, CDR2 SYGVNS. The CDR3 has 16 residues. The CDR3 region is CASSDQGRGEVNGYTF. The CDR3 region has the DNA TGTGCCAGCAGTGATCAGGGAAGAGGGGAGGTCAATGGCTACACCTTC.

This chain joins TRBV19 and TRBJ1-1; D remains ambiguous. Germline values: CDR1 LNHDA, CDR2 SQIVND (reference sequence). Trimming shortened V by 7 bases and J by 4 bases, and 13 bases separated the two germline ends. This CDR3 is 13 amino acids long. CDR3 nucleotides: TGTGCCAGTAACTGGAGAACGGCCACTGAAGCTTTCTTT. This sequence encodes CASNWRTATEAFF.

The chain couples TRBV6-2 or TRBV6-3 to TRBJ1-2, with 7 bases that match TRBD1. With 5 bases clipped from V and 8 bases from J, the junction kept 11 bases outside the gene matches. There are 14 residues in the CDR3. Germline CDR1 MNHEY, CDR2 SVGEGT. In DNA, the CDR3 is TGTGCCAGCAGTCCATCGGACAGGTCGGGCGGCTACACCTTC. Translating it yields CASSPSDRSGGYTF.